These 7 T cell receptor beta chains were all obtained from the same sample, sequenced in a study of T cell responses to AZD1222 COVID-19 vaccine. Profiling relied on immunoSEQ multiplex PCR, and the TCRdb table lists in-frame clones only, not all of them. Of 84,000 or so clones listed, about nine tenths are singletons. Here the sequenced sample was peripheral blood, taken on day 0 of AZD1222 vaccination. The receptors shown here come from an adult in good health.

The CDR3 nucleotides are TGCGCCAGCAGCCAAGGCGCGGGGTGGGATACGCAGTATTTT. It yields the protein CASSQGAGWDTQYF. The rearrangement links TRBV4-1 to TRBJ2-3, with D possibly being TRBD2 (6 bases). Germline V gene lookup returns CDR1 MGHRA and CDR2 YSYEKL. This CDR3 has 14 amino acids. V lost 1 base, J lost 6 bases, and 11 bases lay in between.

The J gene is TRBJ1-3, the V gene TRBV6-5; weak D call: TRBD1 (5 bases). Germline V gene sequence: CDR1 MNHEY, CDR2 SVGAGI. The CDR3 contains 15 residues. V gave up 7 bases and J gave up 0 bases, with 13 bases separating them. The DNA for the CDR3 is TGTGCCAGCACTACCGGGGGGGGCTCTGGAAACACCATATATTTT. Protein: CASTTGGGSGNTIYF.

The chain uses TRBV9 and TRBJ1-3; maybe TRBD1 (6 bases). This CDR3 has 15 amino acids. Germline values: CDR1 SGDLS, CDR2 YYNGEE. Trimming cost V 0 bases and J 4 bases, with 11 bases left between them. CDR3 loop: CASSVGGQGGNTIYF. The CDR3 DNA sequence: TGTGCCAGCAGCGTAGGAGGTCAGGGGGGAAACACCATATATTTT.

The chain has TRBV5-8 and TRBJ2-6; possibly TRBD2 for D (6 bases). Germline CDR1 and CDR2: SGHTS and YDEGEE. This CDR3 is built from 15 residues. The ends were cut back, 1 base at V and 2 bases at J, with 7 bases in the middle. In DNA form, the CDR3 reads TGTGCCAGCAGCTTGACGGGAGCTGGGGCCAACGTCCTGACTTTC. This translates into CASSLTGAGANVLTF.

J is TRBJ1-1 and V is TRBV30; D gene unclear. CDR1 is GTSNPN, CDR2 SVGIG, per germline (reference sequence). The germline V and J ends were trimmed by 0 bases and 8 bases, with 13 bases remaining between them. CDR3 length: 13 amino acids. The CDR3 region is CAWSVGKGAEAFF. The CDR3, as DNA: TGTGCCTGGAGTGTCGGAAAGGGAGCCGAAGCTTTCTTT. The full variable domain, completed using reference TRBV30 and TRBJ1-1, is SQTIHQWPATLVQPVGSPLSLECTVEGTSNPNLYWYRQAAGRGLQLLFYSVGIGQISSEVPQNLSASRPQDRQFILSSKKLLLSDSGFYLCAWSVGKGAEAFFGQGTRLTVV.

This clone has just a few counts. For the CDR3, the DNA is TGTGCCAGCAGTACCGGACAGGGTTACTTCTATGGCTACACCTTC. This encodes CASSTGQGYFYGYTF. The V and J genes are TRBV28 and TRBJ1-2, with 8 nucleotides matching TRBD1. After removal of 5 bases from V and 4 bases from J, the junction contained 9 bases not matched to a gene. The CDR3 has 15 amino acids. Germline CDR1 is MDHEN and CDR2 is SYDVKM.

The chain employs TRBV19 and TRBJ2-5; a weak D match, TRBD2 (6 bases). Germline lookup yields CDR1 LNHDA and CDR2 SQIVND (reference sequence). This CDR3 is 13 amino acids long. V was pared by 3 bases and J by 5 bases, with 10 bases between. The CDR3 DNA is TGTGCCAGTAGTATGACTCGGGGGGAGACCCAGTACTTC. This encodes CASSMTRGETQYF.